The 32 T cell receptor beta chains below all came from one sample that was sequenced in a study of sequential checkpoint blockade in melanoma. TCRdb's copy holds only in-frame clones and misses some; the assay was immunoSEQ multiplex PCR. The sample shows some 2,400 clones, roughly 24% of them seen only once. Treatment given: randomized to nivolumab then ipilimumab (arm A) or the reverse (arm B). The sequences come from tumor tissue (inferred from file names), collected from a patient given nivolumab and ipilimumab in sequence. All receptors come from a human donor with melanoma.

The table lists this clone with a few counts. CDR3 sequence reads: CASSALWNEQFF. In nucleotides, the CDR3 is TGTGCCAGCTCGGCTCTCTGGAATGAGCAGTTCTTC. This chain connects TRBV6-8 to TRBJ2-1, with D unclear. Between the trimmed V and J ends, which lost 8 bases and 7 bases, there was a span of 12 bases. The CDR3 is made up of 12 amino acids. Per the germline V gene, CDR1 is MNHGY and CDR2 is SAAAGT.

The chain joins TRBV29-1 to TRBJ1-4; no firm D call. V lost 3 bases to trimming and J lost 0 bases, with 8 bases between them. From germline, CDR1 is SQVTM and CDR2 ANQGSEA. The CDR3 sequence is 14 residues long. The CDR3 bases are TGCAGCGTTGAGCTTTCCACAACTAATGAAAAACTGTTTTTT. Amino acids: CSVELSTTNEKLFF.

CDR3 in amino acids: CASSQALAALREQFF. The CDR3, as DNA: TGCGCCAGCAGCCAAGCGCTAGCGGCCTTGCGAGAGCAGTTCTTC. The V call is TRBV4-1, the J call TRBJ2-1; 7 bases are a match to TRBD2. The V gene's germline CDR1 is MGHRA and CDR2 YSYEKL. The CDR3 is 15 residues long. With V trimmed by 1 base and J by 10 bases, 10 bases remained unmatched.

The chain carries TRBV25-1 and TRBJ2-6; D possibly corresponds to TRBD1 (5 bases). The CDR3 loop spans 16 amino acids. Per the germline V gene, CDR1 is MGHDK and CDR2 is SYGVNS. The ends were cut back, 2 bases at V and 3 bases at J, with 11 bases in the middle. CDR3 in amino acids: CASSEAGLGGANVLTF. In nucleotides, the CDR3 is TGTGCCAGCAGTGAAGCAGGGCTTGGTGGGGCCAACGTCCTGACTTTC. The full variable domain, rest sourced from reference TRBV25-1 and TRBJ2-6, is EADIYQTPRYLVIGTGKKITLECSQTMGHDKMYWYQQDPGMELHLIHYSYGVNSTEKGDLSSESTVSRIRTEHFPLTLESARPSHTSQYLCASSEAGLGGANVLTFGAGSRLTVL.

The CDR3 protein is CASSRGLSGSINEQFF. The CDR3 bases are TGCGCCAGCAGCAGAGGACTCAGCGGGAGTATCAATGAGCAGTTCTTC. The genes are TRBV5-1 and TRBJ2-1; 8 nucleotides line up with TRBD2. Trimming took 4 bases from V and 6 from J; bases not matched to a gene: 12. The CDR3 length is 16 residues. Germline loops: CDR1 SGHRS, CDR2 YFSETQ.

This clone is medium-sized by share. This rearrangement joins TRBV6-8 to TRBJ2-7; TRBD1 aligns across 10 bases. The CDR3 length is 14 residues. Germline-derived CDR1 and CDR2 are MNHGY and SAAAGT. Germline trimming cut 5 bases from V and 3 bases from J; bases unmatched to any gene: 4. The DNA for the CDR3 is TGTGCCAGCAGTCCACGGGACAGGGGCTACGAGCAGTACTTC. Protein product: CASSPRDRGYEQYF.

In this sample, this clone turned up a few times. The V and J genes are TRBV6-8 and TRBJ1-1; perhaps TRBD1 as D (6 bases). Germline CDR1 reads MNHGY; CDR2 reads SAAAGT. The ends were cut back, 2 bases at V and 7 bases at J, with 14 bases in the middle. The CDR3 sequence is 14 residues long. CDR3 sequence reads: CASSYAVRQVEAFF. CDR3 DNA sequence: TGTGCCAGCAGTTACGCAGTTCGACAGGTTGAAGCTTTCTTT.

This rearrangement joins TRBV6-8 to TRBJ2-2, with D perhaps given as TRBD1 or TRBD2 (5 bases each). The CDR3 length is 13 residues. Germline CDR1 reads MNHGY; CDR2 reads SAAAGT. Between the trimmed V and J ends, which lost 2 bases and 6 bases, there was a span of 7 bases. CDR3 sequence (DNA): TGTGCCAGCAGTTACAGGGGACCCGGGGAGCTGTTTTTT. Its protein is CASSYRGPGELFF.

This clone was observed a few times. Written as DNA, the CDR3 is TGTGCCAGCAGCTTGGGGGTGGGGGTCAATCAGCCCCAGCATTTT. Amino acid sequence: CASSLGVGVNQPQHF. The J gene is TRBJ1-5, the V gene TRBV11-3, with a tentative D call TRBD1 (5 bases). The CDR3 has 15 residues. Germline V gene sequence: CDR1 SGHNT, CDR2 YENEEA. Trimming shortened V by 3 bases and J by 3 bases, and 12 bases separated the two germline ends. Full variable domain (missing parts from reference TRBV11-3 and TRBJ1-5): EAGVVQSPRYKIIEKKQPVAFWCNPISGHNTLYWYLQNLGQGPELLIRYENEEAVDDSQLPKDRFSAERLKGVDSTLKIQPAELGDSAVYLCASSLGVGVNQPQHFGDGTRLSIL.

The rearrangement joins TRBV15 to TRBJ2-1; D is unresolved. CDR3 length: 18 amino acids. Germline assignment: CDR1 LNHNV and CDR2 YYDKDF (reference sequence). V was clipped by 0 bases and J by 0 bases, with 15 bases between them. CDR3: CATSRDLTAHYSYNEQFF. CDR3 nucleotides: TGTGCCACCAGCAGAGATTTGACGGCTCATTACTCCTACAATGAGCAGTTCTTC.

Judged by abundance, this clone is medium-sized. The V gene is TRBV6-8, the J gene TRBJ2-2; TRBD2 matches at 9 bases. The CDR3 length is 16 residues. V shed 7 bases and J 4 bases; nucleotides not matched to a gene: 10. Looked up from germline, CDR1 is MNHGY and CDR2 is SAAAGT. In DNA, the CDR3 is TGTGCCAGCACCCACAGGCTAGCGGGGCTCACCGGGGAGCTGTTTTTT. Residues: CASTHRLAGLTGELFF.

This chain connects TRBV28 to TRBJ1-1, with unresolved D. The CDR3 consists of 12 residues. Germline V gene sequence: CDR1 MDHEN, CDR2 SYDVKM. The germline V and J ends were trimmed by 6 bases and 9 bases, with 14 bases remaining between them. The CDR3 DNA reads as TGTGCCAGCAGGAGCCCTAGGGATCAAGCTTTCTTT. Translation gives CASRSPRDQAFF.

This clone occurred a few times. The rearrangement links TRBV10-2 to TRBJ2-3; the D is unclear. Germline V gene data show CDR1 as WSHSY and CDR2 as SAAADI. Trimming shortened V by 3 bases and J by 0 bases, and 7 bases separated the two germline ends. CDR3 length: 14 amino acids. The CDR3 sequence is CASSDGGSTDTQYF. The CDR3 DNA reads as TGCGCCAGCAGTGATGGTGGGAGCACAGATACGCAGTATTTT.

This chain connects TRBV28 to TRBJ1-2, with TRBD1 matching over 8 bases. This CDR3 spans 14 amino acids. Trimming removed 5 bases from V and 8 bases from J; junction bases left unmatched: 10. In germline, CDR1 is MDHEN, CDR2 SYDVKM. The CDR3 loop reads CASSVTGALVGYTF. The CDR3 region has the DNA TGTGCCAGCAGTGTGACAGGGGCCCTGGTAGGCTACACCTTC.

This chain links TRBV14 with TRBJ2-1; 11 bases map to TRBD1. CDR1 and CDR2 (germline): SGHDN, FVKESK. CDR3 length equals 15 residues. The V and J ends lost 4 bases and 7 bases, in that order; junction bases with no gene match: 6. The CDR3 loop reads CASSPDRGRDNEQFF. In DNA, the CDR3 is TGTGCCAGCAGCCCGGACAGGGGGCGCGATAATGAGCAGTTCTTC. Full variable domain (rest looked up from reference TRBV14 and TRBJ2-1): EAGVTQFPSHSVIEKGQTVTLRCDPISGHDNLYWYRRVMGKEIKFLLHFVKESKQDESGMPNNRFLAERTGGTYSTLKVQPAELEDSGVYFCASSPDRGRDNEQFFGPGTRLTVL.

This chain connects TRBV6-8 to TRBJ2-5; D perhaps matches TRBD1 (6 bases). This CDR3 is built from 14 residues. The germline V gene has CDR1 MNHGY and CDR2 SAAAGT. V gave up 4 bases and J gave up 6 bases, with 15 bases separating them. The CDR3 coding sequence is TGTGCCAGCAGTTCTGCAGGGGCCCCTAAGACCCAGTACTTC. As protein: CASSSAGAPKTQYF.

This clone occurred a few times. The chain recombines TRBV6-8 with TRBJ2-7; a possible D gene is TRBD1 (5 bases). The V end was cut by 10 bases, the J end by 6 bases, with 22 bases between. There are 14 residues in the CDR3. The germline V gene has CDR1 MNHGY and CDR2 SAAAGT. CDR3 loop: CATPPGTGRSEQYF. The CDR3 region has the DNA TGTGCCACCCCACCAGGAACAGGTAGGTCCGAGCAGTACTTC.

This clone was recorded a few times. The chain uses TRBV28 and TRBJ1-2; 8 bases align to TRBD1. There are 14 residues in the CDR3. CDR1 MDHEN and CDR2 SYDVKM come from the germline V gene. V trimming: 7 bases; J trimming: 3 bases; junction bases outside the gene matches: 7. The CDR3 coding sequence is TGTGCCAGCACCTCAGGGGGCTCGGACTATGGCTACACCTTC. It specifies CASTSGGSDYGYTF.

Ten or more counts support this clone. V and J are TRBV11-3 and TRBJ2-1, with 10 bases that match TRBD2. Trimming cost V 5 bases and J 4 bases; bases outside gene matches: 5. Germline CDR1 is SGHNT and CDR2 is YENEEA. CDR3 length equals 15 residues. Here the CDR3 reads CASSPSAGGYNEQFF. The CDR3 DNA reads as TGTGCCAGCAGCCCCTCAGCGGGAGGGTACAATGAGCAGTTCTTC.

The CDR3 DNA reads as TGTGCCAGCAGGAACGGACAGGGTTCGGATGGCTACACCTTC. Encoded protein: CASRNGQGSDGYTF. The J gene is TRBJ1-2, the V gene TRBV6-8, with 8 positions matching TRBD1. From germline, CDR1 is MNHGY and CDR2 SAAAGT. The CDR3 is 14 residues long. Germline trimming cut 6 bases from V and 6 bases from J; bases unmatched to any gene: 9.

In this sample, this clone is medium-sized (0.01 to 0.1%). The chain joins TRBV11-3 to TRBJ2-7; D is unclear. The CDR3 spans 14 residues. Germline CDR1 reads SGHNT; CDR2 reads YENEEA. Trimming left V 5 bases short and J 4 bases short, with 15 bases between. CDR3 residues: CASSQGERRYEQYF. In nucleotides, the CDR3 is TGTGCCAGCAGCCAAGGTGAAAGACGGTACGAGCAGTACTTC.

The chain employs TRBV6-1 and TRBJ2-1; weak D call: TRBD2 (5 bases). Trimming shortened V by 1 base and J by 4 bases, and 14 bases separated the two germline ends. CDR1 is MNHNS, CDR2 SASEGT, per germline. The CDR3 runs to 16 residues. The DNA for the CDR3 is TGTGCCAGCAGTGAAGAGGGCATCTCGGGGTACAATGAGCAGTTCTTC. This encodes CASSEEGISGYNEQFF.

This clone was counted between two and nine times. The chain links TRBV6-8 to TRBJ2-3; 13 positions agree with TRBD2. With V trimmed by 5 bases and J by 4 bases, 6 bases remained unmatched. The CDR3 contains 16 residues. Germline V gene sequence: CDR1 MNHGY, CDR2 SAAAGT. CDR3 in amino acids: CASSRGTSGKSDTQYF. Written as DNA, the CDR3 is TGTGCCAGCAGTCGCGGGACTAGCGGGAAATCAGATACGCAGTATTTT.

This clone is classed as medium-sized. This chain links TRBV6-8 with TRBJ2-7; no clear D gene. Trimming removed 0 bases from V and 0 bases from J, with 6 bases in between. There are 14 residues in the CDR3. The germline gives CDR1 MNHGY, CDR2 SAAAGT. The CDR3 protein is CASSYSSSSYEQYF. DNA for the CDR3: TGTGCCAGCAGTTACTCGAGTAGCTCCTACGAGCAGTACTTC.

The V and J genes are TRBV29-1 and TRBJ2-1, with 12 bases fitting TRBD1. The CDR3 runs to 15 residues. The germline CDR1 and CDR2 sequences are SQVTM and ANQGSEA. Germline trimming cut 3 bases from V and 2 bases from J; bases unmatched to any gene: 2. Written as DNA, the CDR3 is TGCAGCGTTGAGGGGACAGGGGGCGCCTACAATGAGCAGTTCTTC. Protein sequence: CSVEGTGGAYNEQFF.

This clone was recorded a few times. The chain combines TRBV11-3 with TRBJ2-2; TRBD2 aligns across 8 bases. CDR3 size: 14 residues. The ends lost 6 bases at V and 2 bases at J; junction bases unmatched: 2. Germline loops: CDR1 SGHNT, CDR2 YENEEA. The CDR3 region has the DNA TGTGCCAGCAGACTAGCGGAAAACACCGGGGAGCTGTTTTTT. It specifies CASRLAENTGELFF.

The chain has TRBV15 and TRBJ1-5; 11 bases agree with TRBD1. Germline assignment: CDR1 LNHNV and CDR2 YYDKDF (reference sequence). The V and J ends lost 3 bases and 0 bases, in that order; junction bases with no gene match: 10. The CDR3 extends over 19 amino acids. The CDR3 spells CATSSDGQGASSSNQPQHF. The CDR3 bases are TGTGCCACCAGCAGCGATGGACAGGGGGCGTCTAGTAGCAATCAGCCCCAGCATTTT.

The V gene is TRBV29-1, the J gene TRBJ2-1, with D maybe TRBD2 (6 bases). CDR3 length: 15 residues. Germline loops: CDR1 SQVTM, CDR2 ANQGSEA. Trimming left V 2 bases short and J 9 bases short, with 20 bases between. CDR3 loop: CSVEKRVPLPSEQFF. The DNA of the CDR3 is TGCAGCGTTGAAAAGCGGGTACCCCTCCCTAGTGAGCAGTTCTTC.

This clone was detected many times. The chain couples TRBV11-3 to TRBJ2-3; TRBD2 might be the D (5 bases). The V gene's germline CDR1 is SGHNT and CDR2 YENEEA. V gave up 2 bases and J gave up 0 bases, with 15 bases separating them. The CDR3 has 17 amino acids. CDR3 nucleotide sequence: TGTGCCAGCAGCTTAAGGCACGGGGATACTAGCACAGATACGCAGTATTTT. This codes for CASSLRHGDTSTDTQYF.

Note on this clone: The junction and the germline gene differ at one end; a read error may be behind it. The CDR3 loop reads CAISVGHQNTEAFF. For the CDR3, the DNA is TGTGCCATCAGTGTAGGGCACCAGAACACTGAAGCTTTCTTT. The chain uses TRBV6-8 and TRBJ1-1; no clear D gene. The CDR3 is 14 residues long. Germline V gives CDR1 MNHGY, CDR2 SAAAGT.

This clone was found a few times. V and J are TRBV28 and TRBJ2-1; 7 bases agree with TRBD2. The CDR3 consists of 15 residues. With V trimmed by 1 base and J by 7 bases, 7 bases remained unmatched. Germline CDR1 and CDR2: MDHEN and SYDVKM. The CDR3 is CASSLFAGAENEQFF. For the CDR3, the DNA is TGTGCCAGCAGTTTATTCGCGGGAGCGGAGAATGAGCAGTTCTTC.

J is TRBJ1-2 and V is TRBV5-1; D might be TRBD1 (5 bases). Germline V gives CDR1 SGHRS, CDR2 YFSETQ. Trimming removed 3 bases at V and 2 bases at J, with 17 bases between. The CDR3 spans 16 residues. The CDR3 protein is CASSSGDVGANYGYTF. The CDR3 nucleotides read TGCGCCAGCAGCTCGGGGGACGTTGGGGCCAACTATGGCTACACCTTC. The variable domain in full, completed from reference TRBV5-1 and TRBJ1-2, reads KAGVTQTPRYLIKTRGQQVTLSCSPISGHRSVSWYQQTPGQGLQFLFEYFSETQRNKGNFPGRFSGRQFSNSRSEMNVSTLELGDSALYLCASSSGDVGANYGYTFGSGTRLTVV.